Only one count was recorded for the clone carrying this T cell receptor beta chain. Its target is not known. The data were obtained in a study of cytomegalovirus exposure and HLA in healthy donors. Donors counted as nominally healthy when sampled, yet unrecorded immune exposures were likely. Study-wide results and caveats: With later analysis, a missense DCLRE1C variant became linked to TCR beta V- and J-gene trimming. TCR beta sequences reportedly predicted most subjects' HLA-A and HLA-B alleles accurately.

The PCR employed 60 Vbeta primers together with 13 Jbeta primers. Using immunoSEQ multiplex PCR, the repertoire was profiled, and TCRdb retains in-frame clones only, with some absent. The sample has about 99,000 clones; around three quarters are singletons. The receptor was isolated from a man aged 45-65 years in good health and CMV-seropositive. Sequenced input: PBMCs.

CDR3 residues: CASSSTSGENSEQYF. In DNA form, the CDR3 reads TGTGCCAGCAGCTCAACTAGCGGGGAGAACTCCGAGCAGTACTTC. The genes are TRBV9 and TRBJ2-5; TRBD2 matches 10 bases. The closer fit of TRBJ2-7 to the DNA end suggests the J call may be wrong. Germline values: CDR1 SGDLS, CDR2 YYNGEE. The CDR3 runs to 15 residues.